The rows below give T cell receptor beta chains drawn from one sample of a study of blood T cell repertoires in COVID-19. Only in-frame clones appear in the TCRdb table, and some are missing; sequencing was by immunoSEQ multiplex PCR. Among approximately 170,000 clones listed, around four fifths were seen once. The sequenced material came from peripheral blood. These receptor sequences come from a man aged 70 or older who had recovered from COVID-19. Each CDR3 is given with its conserved first and last residue. The D gene is left open where the match is weak. Only some rows state a clone size, as once, few, many or a class for expanded clones.

CDR3aa,CDR3nt,v_gene,j_gene,d_gene,abundance
CASSISGTGRSSPLHF,TGTGCCAGTAGTATTTCCGGGACAGGGCGAAGTTCACCCCTCCACTTT,TRBV19,TRBJ1-6,TRBD1,.
CATSKNSGLNEKLFF,TGTGCCACCTCGAAGAACTCTGGGCTTAATGAAAAACTGTTTTTT,TRBV19,TRBJ1-4,.,.
CASSQGGQVDEQYF,TGCGCCAGCAGCCAAGGCGGACAGGTCGACGAGCAGTACTTC,TRBV4-1,TRBJ2-7,TRBD1,.
CAWSPNSDTQYF,TGTGCCTGGAGCCCAAACTCGGATACGCAGTATTTT,TRBV30,TRBJ2-3,.,.
CASSLAGGPNSSPLHF,TGTGCCAGCAGCTTAGCAGGGGGCCCCAATAGTTCACCCCTCCACTTT,TRBV7-2,TRBJ1-6,TRBD1,.
CSVEGSGSYNEQFF,TGCAGCGTTGAGGGTAGCGGCTCCTACAATGAGCAGTTCTTC,TRBV29-1,TRBJ2-1,.,few
CSVGLGVNQPQHF,TGCAGCGTTGGTTTAGGGGTCAATCAGCCCCAGCATTTT,TRBV29-1,TRBJ1-5,.,few
CAILAGSNQPQHF,TGTGCCATACTAGCGGGGTCCAATCAGCCCCAGCATTTT,TRBV10-3,TRBJ1-5,.,once
CSVEGVASANGELFF,TGCAGCGTTGAAGGTGTTGCTAGCGCAAACGGGGAGCTGTTTTTT,TRBV29-1,TRBJ2-2,.,.
CASSQGSGNTIYF,TGTGCCAGCAGCCAAGGTAGCGGAAACACCATATATTTT,TRBV3-1/TRBV3-2,TRBJ1-3,.,.
CASSLVLAGGTFETQYF,TGCGCCAGCAGCTTGGTTCTAGCGGGAGGGACTTTTGAGACCCAGTACTTC,TRBV5-1,TRBJ2-5,TRBD2,.
CASSSHPRTIAHSSETQYF,TGTGCCAGCAGCTCTCACCCCCGGACTATAGCTCATAGTTCGGAGACCCAGTACTTC,TRBV11-2,TRBJ2-5,.,.
CATPPASAAGELFF,TGTGCCACTCCCCCGGCTAGCGCGGCCGGGGAGCTGTTTTTT,TRBV7-9,TRBJ2-2,.,.
CASSYSHRGTDTQYF,TGTGCCAGCAGTTACTCACATCGGGGCACAGATACGCAGTATTTT,TRBV6-5,TRBJ2-3,.,.
CANSREAGGETQYF,TGTGCCAATTCCCGGGAGGCGGGGGGGGAGACCCAGTACTTC,TRBV6-5,TRBJ2-5,TRBD2,.
CASGYGGLSEQFF,TGTGCTAGTGGTTACGGGGGGCTGAGTGAGCAGTTCTTC,TRBV12-5,TRBJ2-1,.,.
CASSTTGTGGVGELFF,TGTGCCAGCAGTACTACCGGGACAGGGGGAGTCGGGGAGCTGTTTTTT,TRBV28,TRBJ2-2,TRBD1,few
CASSLTSGRANEQFF,TGTGCCAGCAGCCTGACTAGCGGGAGGGCCAATGAGCAGTTCTTC,TRBV6-2/TRBV6-3,TRBJ2-1,TRBD2,.
CAWSRDTQGEQYF,TGTGCCTGGAGCCGGGACACCCAGGGGGAGCAGTACTTC,TRBV30,TRBJ2-7,.,many
CASSSASGEINNEQFF,TGTGCCAGCAGCTCGGCAAGCGGAGAGATTAACAATGAGCAGTTCTTC,TRBV7-8,TRBJ2-1,.,once
CASSFPDRYGYTF,TGTGCCAGCAGCTTCCCAGATCGTTACGGCTACACCTTC,TRBV5-6,TRBJ1-2,.,.
CASSPVDRGGSTEAFF,TGTGCCAGCAGCCCTGTCGACAGGGGTGGTAGCACTGAAGCTTTCTTT,TRBV5-6,TRBJ1-1,TRBD1,.
CASSEGEGSSYEQYF,TGTGCCAGCAGTGAAGGAGAGGGCTCTAGCTACGAGCAGTACTTC,TRBV6-1,TRBJ2-7,.,.
CASSPLQVQETQYF,TGTGCCAGCTCACCGCTGCAGGTCCAAGAGACCCAGTACTTC,TRBV18,TRBJ2-5,.,.
CASSYPGTGYNEQFF,TGTGCCAGCAGTTATCCCGGGACAGGGTACAATGAGCAGTTCTTC,TRBV7-6,TRBJ2-1,TRBD1,once
CASSPGLRYNEQFF,TGTGCCAGCAGCCCGGGACTTCGCTACAATGAGCAGTTCTTC,TRBV7-9,TRBJ2-1,.,.
CASSLKGDYEQYF,TGTGCCAGCAGCCTAAAAGGGGACTACGAGCAGTACTTC,TRBV7-2,TRBJ2-7,.,.
CASSSTGGTPYGYTF,TGTGCCAGCAGCTCGACAGGGGGGACACCTTATGGCTACACCTTC,TRBV11-2,TRBJ1-2,TRBD1,.
CASSIGGPGPEAFF,TGTGCCAGTAGTATAGGCGGGCCGGGCCCCGAAGCTTTCTTT,TRBV19,TRBJ1-1,.,.
CASRNLAGSSYEQYF,TGTGCCAGCAGAAACCTAGCGGGTAGCTCCTACGAGCAGTACTTC,TRBV28,TRBJ2-7,TRBD2,.
CASSPSRGSDGYTF,TGTGCCAGCAGCCCATCAAGGGGGTCGGATGGCTACACCTTC,TRBV7-2,TRBJ1-2,.,.
CSASGLAGETQYF,TGCAGTGCTAGTGGTCTAGCCGGTGAGACCCAGTACTTC,TRBV20-1,TRBJ2-5,.,.
CASSLGRAKNIQYF,TGTGCCAGCAGTTTAGGGAGAGCCAAAAACATTCAGTACTTC,TRBV28,TRBJ2-4,.,.
CARVGTRGSYEQYF,TGTGCCAGAGTCGGGACACGGGGTTCCTACGAGCAGTACTTC,TRBV2,TRBJ2-7,.,.
CASSHLAGSGEQYF,TGTGCCAGCAGCCATTTAGCGGGAAGTGGCGAGCAGTACTTC,TRBV3-1/TRBV3-2,TRBJ2-7,TRBD2,.
CASSPRHSGSSDTQYF,TGTGCCAGCAGCCCTCGTCATAGCGGGAGCTCAGATACGCAGTATTTT,TRBV5-6,TRBJ2-3,TRBD2,.
CASSSGTSSSYEQYF,TGTGCCAGCAGTTCCGGGACTAGCAGCTCCTACGAGCAGTACTTC,TRBV28,TRBJ2-7,TRBD2,.
CASSFVRDIGYTF,TGTGCCAGCAGTTTTGTCAGGGACATAGGCTACACCTTC,TRBV12-3/TRBV12-4,TRBJ1-2,.,.
CASRVAGGGYEQYF,TGCGCCAGCAGAGTAGCGGGAGGTGGTTACGAGCAGTACTTC,TRBV10-2,TRBJ2-7,TRBD2,.
CASSVAEGAPLHF,TGTGCCAGTAGTGTCGCGGAGGGCGCACCCCTCCACTTT,TRBV19,TRBJ1-6,.,.
CASSRGRGLKTADTQYF,TGTGCCAGTAGTAGAGGGAGGGGACTGAAGACCGCAGATACGCAGTATTTT,TRBV19,TRBJ2-3,TRBD2,.
CASSLLRSDGYTF,TGCGCCAGCAGCCTTCTCCGGTCGGATGGCTACACCTTC,TRBV5-1,TRBJ1-2,.,.
CASSDQVGQETQYF,TGCGCCAGCAGTGATCAAGTCGGGCAAGAGACCCAGTACTTC,TRBV10-1,TRBJ2-5,.,.
CASSEDRAGNQPQHF,TGTGCCAGCAGTGAGGACAGGGCTGGCAATCAGCCCCAGCATTTT,TRBV2,TRBJ1-5,TRBD1,.
CASSLWAGVGNEQFF,TGTGCCAGCAGCTTGTGGGCGGGAGTGGGGAATGAGCAGTTCTTC,TRBV5-6,TRBJ2-1,TRBD2,.
CASSLDGWGARVYGYTF,TGTGCCAGCAGCTTAGATGGTTGGGGTGCCAGGGTCTATGGCTACACCTTC,TRBV7-9,TRBJ1-2,.,.
CASSQERNGGTEAFF,TGTGCCAGCAGCCAAGAGAGGAATGGAGGCACTGAAGCTTTCTTT,TRBV3-1/TRBV3-2,TRBJ1-1,.,.
CASSSTGGNQPQHF,TGTGCCAGCAGTTCTACAGGGGGCAATCAGCCCCAGCATTTT,TRBV9,TRBJ1-5,TRBD1,.
CASSQGTNSEKLFF,TGCGCCAGCAGCCAAGGGACTAATAGCGAAAAACTGTTTTTT,TRBV4-1,TRBJ1-4,.,.
CASSLLATPTTNEKLFF,TGCGCCAGCAGTCTACTAGCGACCCCGACAACTAATGAAAAACTGTTTTTT,TRBV23-1,TRBJ1-4,.,.
CATIPRPGVF,TGTGCCACCATCCCCAGGCCAGGGGTTTTT,TRBV24-1,TRBJ1-4,.,.
CASSAKGDEAFF,TGTGCCAGCAGCGCTAAGGGGGATGAAGCTTTCTTT,TRBV9,TRBJ1-1,.,.
CASSEGGRAWEQYF,TGTGCCAGCAGTGAAGGCGGGAGGGCTTGGGAGCAGTACTTC,TRBV6-1,TRBJ2-7,TRBD2,once
CASSRGRGTEAFF,TGTGCCAGCAGCAGGGGGCGGGGAACTGAAGCTTTCTTT,TRBV11-3,TRBJ1-1,TRBD1,.
CASSSTSGRKDTQYF,TGTGCCAGCAGCTCGACTAGCGGGAGAAAAGATACGCAGTATTTT,TRBV7-9,TRBJ2-3,TRBD2,.
CASQEGTSGSEADTQYF,TGCGCCAGCCAAGAAGGGACTAGCGGGAGCGAGGCAGATACGCAGTATTTT,TRBV5-1,TRBJ2-3,TRBD2,.
CASSSQGAPTGELFF,TGTGCCAGCAGCTCACAGGGGGCGCCTACCGGGGAGCTGTTTTTT,TRBV11-3,TRBJ2-2,TRBD1,.
CASTQGNHPSYNEQFF,TGTGCCAGCACTCAGGGGAATCATCCATCCTACAATGAGCAGTTCTTC,TRBV27,TRBJ2-1,.,.
CASSQVAVGSSGANVLTF,TGCGCCAGCAGCCAAGTCGCCGTAGGGAGCTCTGGGGCCAACGTCCTGACTTTC,TRBV4-1,TRBJ2-6,.,.